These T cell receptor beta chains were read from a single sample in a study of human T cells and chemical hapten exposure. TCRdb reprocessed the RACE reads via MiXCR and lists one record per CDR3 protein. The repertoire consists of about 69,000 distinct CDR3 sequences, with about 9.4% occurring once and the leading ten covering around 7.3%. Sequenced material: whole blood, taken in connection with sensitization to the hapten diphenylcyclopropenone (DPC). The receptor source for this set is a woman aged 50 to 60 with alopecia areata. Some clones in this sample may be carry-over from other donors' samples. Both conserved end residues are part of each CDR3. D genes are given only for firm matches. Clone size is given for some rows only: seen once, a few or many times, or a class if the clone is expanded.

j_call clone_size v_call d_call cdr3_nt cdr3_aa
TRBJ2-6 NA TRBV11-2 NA TGTGCCAGCAGCTTCCGCGGCGGCAGCATCTCTGGGGCCAACGTCCTGACTTTC CASSFRGGSISGANVLTF
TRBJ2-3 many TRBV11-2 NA TGTGCCAGCAGCTTAGAGGCCGCGGGACGAGGAAGAGATACGCAGTATTTT CASSLEAAGRGRDTQYF
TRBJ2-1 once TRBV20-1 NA TGCAGTGCTCCGATAGACCACAATGAGCAGTTCTTC CSAPIDHNEQFF
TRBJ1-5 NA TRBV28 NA TGTGCCAGCAGTTCACGGCCCCAGCATTTT CASSSRPQHF
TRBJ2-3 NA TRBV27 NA TGTGCCAGCACCCCGACCGCTGGCACAGATACGCAGTATTTT CASTPTAGTDTQYF
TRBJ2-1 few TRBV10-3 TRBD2 TGTGCCATCAGTGTAGCGGGTAGCGGCTACAATGAGCAGTTCTTC CAISVAGSGYNEQFF
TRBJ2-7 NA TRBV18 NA TGTGCCAGCTCACCGGGGGGGGCTGTCTACGAGCAGTACTTC CASSPGGAVYEQYF
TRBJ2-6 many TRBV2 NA TGTGCCAGCAGTGAAATCAGGTCTGGGGCCAACGTCCTGACTTTC CASSEIRSGANVLTF
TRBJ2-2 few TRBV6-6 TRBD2 TGTGCCAGCACCACCCTTGGGGGGGGACTAGGCGTCGGGGAGCTGTTTTTT CASTTLGGGLGVGELFF
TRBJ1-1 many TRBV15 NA TGTGCCACCAGCAGAGATGTAACAGCTGTTACGACTGAAGCTTTCTTT CATSRDVTAVTTEAFF
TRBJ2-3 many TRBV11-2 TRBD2 TGTGCCAGCAGTACCCGGGAGGGAAGCACAGATACGCAGTATTTT CASSTREGSTDTQYF
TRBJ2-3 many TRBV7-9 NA TGTGCCAGCAGCCAACTAGGATTGGATACGCAGTATTTT CASSQLGLDTQYF
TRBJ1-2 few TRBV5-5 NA TGTGCCAGCAGCTTGGCCGGAGCAGGCCTCCCGGGGGGCTACACCTTC CASSLAGAGLPGGYTF
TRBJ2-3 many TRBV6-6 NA TGTGCCAGCAGTTATGTGGCTAGCAGCACAGATACGCAGTATTTT CASSYVASSTDTQYF
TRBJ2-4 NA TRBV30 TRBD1 TGTGCCTGGAGTCCTCAGGACAGGGGAGACATTCAGTACTTC CAWSPQDRGDIQYF
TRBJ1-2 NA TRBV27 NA TGTGCCAGCAGTTCTGGGAACGGCTACACCTTC CASSSGNGYTF
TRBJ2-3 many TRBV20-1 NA TGCAGTGCTAGAATTCCCGGAGGCAGCACAGATACGCAGTATTTT CSARIPGGSTDTQYF
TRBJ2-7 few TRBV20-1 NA TGCAGTGCTAGAGCTGTCAGAGAGAGCTCCTACGAGCAGTACTTC CSARAVRESSYEQYF
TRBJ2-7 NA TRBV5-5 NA TGTGCCAGCAGCTTGGTGGCGGGGTCCTACGAGCAGTACTTC CASSLVAGSYEQYF
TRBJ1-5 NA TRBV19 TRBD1 TGTGCCAGTAGTATCCAGGGGGCTCATCAGCCCCAGCATTTT CASSIQGAHQPQHF
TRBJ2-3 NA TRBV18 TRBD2 TGTGCCAGCTCACCAAGTAGCGGGAGGCTGACAGATACGCAGTATTTT CASSPSSGRLTDTQYF
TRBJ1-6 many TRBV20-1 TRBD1 TGCAGTGCTAGAGTCCCAGGGGGCAATTCACCCCTCCACTTT CSARVPGGNSPLHF
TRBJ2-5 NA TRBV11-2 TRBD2 TGTGCCAGCAGCACCGGGACTATCAATATCATGGCCCAGTACTTC CASSTGTINIMAQYF
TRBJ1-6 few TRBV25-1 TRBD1 TGTGCCAGCAGTGCCTTGACAGGGGGCTCGAGTCATTCACCCCTCCACTTT CASSALTGGSSHSPLHF
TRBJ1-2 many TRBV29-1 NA TGCAGCGGAGAGACAGCTAACTATGGCTACACCTTC CSGETANYGYTF
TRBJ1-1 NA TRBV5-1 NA TGCGCCAGCAGCTTGGATTGGCAGTGGAGCACTGAAGCTTTCTTT CASSLDWQWSTEAFF
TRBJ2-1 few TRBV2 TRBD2 TGTGCCAGCAGTGGGACTAGCTTTTTTGATGAGCAGTTCTTC CASSGTSFFDEQFF
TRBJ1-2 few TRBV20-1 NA TGCAGTGCCCTGGGGGCAGGGGCGCTTTATGGCTACACCTTC CSALGAGALYGYTF
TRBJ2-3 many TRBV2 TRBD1 TGTGCCAGCTTGACTCCGGGACAGGGGTCAGATACGCAGTATTTT CASLTPGQGSDTQYF
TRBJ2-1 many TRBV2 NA TGTGCCAGCAGTGTCCCCCTTGCTCCGACAGGCCACAATGAGCAGTTCTTC CASSVPLAPTGHNEQFF
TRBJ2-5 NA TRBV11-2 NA TGTGCCAGCGGCGACAGGATCCAAGAGACCCAGTACTTC CASGDRIQETQYF
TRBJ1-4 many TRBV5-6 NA TGTGCCAGCAGCTTGCTGGGGGAAGGTGAAAAACTGTTTTTT CASSLLGEGEKLFF
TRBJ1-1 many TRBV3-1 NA TGTGCCAGCAGTCCCCGACAGGTGGCTGGGCCCACTGAAGCTTTCTTT CASSPRQVAGPTEAFF
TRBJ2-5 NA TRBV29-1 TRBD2 TGCAGCGTTCGATACTCGCGGGAGCCCCAAGAGACCCAGTACTTC CSVRYSREPQETQYF
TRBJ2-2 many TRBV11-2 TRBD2 TGTGCCAGCAGCCCGGGACTAGCCGGCACCGGGGAGCTGTTTTTT CASSPGLAGTGELFF
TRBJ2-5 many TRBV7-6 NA TGTGCCAGCAGCCCCAGGTGGCTAGCAGAGACCCAGTACTTC CASSPRWLAETQYF
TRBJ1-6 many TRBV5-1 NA TGCGCCAGCAGCTTGGAATCGGTGAATTCACCCCTCCACTTT CASSLESVNSPLHF
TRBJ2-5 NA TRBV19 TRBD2 TGTGCCAGTAGTATGTCCACTAGCGGACAAGAGACCCAGTACTTC CASSMSTSGQETQYF
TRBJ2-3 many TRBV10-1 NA TGCGCCAGCAGTGAGTCCCGGACTTCTACTAGCACAGATACGCAGTATTTT CASSESRTSTSTDTQYF
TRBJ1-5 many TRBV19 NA TGTGCCAGTAGCCTCGGGTCCTATCAGCCCCAGCATTTT CASSLGSYQPQHF
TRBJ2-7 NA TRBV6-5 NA TGTGCCAGCACACGCGGCGGGGCCTACGAGCAGTACTTC CASTRGGAYEQYF
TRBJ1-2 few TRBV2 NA TGTGCCAGCAGTGAGACGCGGGCAGGGTCAGAAGGCTACACCTTC CASSETRAGSEGYTF
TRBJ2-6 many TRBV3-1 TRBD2 TGTGCCAGCAGCCAAGATCGTCGGCTAGCGGAGAAGTCTGGGGCCAACGTCCTGACTTTC CASSQDRRLAEKSGANVLTF
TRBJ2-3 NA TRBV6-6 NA TGTGCCAGCAGGGGACCTGAGTTAGCAGATACGCAGTATTTT CASRGPELADTQYF
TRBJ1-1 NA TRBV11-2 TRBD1 TGTGCCAGCAGCTTCGACAGGGGGCGGATGAACACTGAAGCTTTCTTT CASSFDRGRMNTEAFF
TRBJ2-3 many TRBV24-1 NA TGTGCCACCAGTGATACGGGCGGCACAGATACGCAGTATTTT CATSDTGGTDTQYF
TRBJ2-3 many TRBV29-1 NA TGCAGCGTTGTCCTAGCTTCAGATACGCAGTATTTT CSVVLASDTQYF
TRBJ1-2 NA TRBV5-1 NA TGCGCCAGCAGCTTGAATCGGGGACGCTACACCTTC CASSLNRGRYTF
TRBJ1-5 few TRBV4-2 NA TGTGCCAGCAGCCAAGACCGGGACGGCGGCCCTCAGCCCCAGCATTTT CASSQDRDGGPQPQHF
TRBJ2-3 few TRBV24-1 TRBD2 TGTGCCACCAGTGAACCGACTAGCGCTAGCACAGATACGCAGTATTTT CATSEPTSASTDTQYF
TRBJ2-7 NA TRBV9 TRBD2 TGTGCCAGCAGCGTAGGGACTAGTCCGGGATACGAGCAGTACTTC CASSVGTSPGYEQYF
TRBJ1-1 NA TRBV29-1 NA TGCAGCGCGTTGGTAAACACTGAAGCTTTCTTT CSALVNTEAFF
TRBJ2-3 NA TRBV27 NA TGTGCCAGCAGTTCTAGACTGGAAAACATGGATACGCAGTATTTT CASSSRLENMDTQYF
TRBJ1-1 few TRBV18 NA TGTGCCAGCTCACCTGGGGGGCAACAGAACACTGAAGCTTTCTTT CASSPGGQQNTEAFF
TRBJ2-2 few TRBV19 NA TGTGCCAGTTATCCGGACGGTTACACCGGGGAGCTGTTTTTT CASYPDGYTGELFF
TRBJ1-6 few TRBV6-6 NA TGTGCCAGCACCCTGGGCGGGGAAGGGAATTCACCCCTCCACTTT CASTLGGEGNSPLHF
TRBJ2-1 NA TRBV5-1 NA TGCGCCAGCAGCTTCGGACTAACTAGTCCCCTCAATGAGCAGTTCTTC CASSFGLTSPLNEQFF
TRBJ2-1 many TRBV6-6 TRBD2 TGTGCCAGCAGTTACTCGACTAGCGGGACAAGCGAGCAGTTCTTC CASSYSTSGTSEQFF